This TCR beta chain was sequenced in a study of T cell responses to AZD1222 COVID-19 vaccine. Whole-study findings and limits: Repertoire collection took place solely once the T cell response had peaked. Females made up more of the donors, who were largely white British, and clonal diversity may have come out too low. Only a handful of people who got AZD1222 tested seropositive at baseline. A reported finding is that nearly half of spike-specific TCRs target unmutated variant regions.

The CDR3 is made up of 14 amino acids. Per the germline V gene, CDR1 is SEHNR and CDR2 is FQNEAQ (reference sequence). V was shortened by 5 bases and J by 4 bases, with 14 bases between the two germline ends. Comments on this clone: Its target is not known.

The method was immunoSEQ multiplex PCR; TCRdb's version includes in-frame clones alone and lacks a portion of them. Among 140,000 to 150,000 clones listed, approximately 90% were seen once. This TCR was sampled from an adult who received the AZD1222 COVID-19 vaccine. The chain links TRBV7-9 to TRBJ1-2, with D possibly matching TRBD1 (5 bases). The sample here was peripheral blood, taken 28 days after the second AZD1222 dose. CDR3 DNA sequence: TGTGCCAGCAGCGGGGACGGAAACTTCTATGGCTACACCTTC. Residues: CASSGDGNFYGYTF.